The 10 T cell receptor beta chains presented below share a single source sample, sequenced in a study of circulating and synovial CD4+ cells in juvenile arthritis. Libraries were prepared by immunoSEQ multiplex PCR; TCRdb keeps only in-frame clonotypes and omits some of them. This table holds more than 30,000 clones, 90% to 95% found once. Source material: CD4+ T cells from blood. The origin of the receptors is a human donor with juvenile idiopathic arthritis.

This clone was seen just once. Written as DNA, the CDR3 is TGTGCCAGCAGTGAATTTCAGGGGGCAGCAGATACGCAGTATTTT. It codes for CASSEFQGAADTQYF. This chain connects TRBV25-1 to TRBJ2-3; 8 bases are shared with TRBD1. Germline V CDR1 and CDR2: MGHDK, SYGVNS. The CDR3 runs to 15 residues. V was clipped by 1 base and J by 4 bases; unmatched bases: 4. The variable domain in full, with the rest retrieved from reference TRBV25-1 and TRBJ2-3, is EADIYQTPRYLVIGTGKKITLECSQTMGHDKMYWYQQDPGMELHLIHYSYGVNSTEKGDLSSESTVSRIRTEHFPLTLESARPSHTSQYLCASSEFQGAADTQYFGPGTRLTVL.

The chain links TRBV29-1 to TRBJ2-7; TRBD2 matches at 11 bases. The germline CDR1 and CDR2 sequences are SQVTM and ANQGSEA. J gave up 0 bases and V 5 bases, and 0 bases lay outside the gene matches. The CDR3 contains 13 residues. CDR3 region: CSVLAGGSYEQYF. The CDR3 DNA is TGCAGCGTTCTAGCGGGGGGCTCCTACGAGCAGTACTTC.

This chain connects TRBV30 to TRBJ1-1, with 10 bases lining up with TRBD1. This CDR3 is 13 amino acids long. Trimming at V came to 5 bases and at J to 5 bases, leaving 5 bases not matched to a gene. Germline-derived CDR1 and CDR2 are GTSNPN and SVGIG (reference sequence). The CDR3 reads CAWDRDRGTEAFF. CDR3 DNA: TGTGCCTGGGACCGGGACAGGGGTACTGAAGCTTTCTTT.

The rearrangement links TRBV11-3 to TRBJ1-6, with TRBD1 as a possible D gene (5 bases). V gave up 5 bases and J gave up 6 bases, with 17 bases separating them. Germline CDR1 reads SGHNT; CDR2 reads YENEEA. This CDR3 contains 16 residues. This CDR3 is CASSPIGGTTNSPLHF. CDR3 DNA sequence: TGTGCCAGCAGCCCGATTGGGGGGACTACTAATTCACCCCTCCACTTT.

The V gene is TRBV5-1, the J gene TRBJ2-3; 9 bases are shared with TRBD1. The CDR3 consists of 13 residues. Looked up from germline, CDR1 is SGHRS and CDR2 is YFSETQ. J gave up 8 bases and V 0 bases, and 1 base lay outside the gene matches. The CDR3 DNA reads TGCGCCAGCAGCTTGGGACAGGGGGGTACGCAGTATTTT. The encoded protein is CASSLGQGGTQYF.

CDR3 coding DNA: TGTGCCAGCAGTGATTTGACGGGACAGGTCTCTGAAGCTTTCTTT. It encodes CASSDLTGQVSEAFF. V and J are TRBV2 and TRBJ1-1; 8 bases map to TRBD1. Per germline, CDR1 SNHLY and CDR2 FYNNEI. Losses at the gene ends were 3 bases for V and 6 bases for J; bases not matched to a gene: 9. The CDR3 runs to 15 residues. Variable domain in full (rest from reference TRBV2 and TRBJ1-1): EPEVTQTPSHQVTQMGQEVILRCVPISNHLYFYWYRQILGQKVEFLVSFYNNEISEKSEIFDDQFSVERPDGSNFTLKIRSTKLEDSAMYFCASSDLTGQVSEAFFGQGTRLTVV.

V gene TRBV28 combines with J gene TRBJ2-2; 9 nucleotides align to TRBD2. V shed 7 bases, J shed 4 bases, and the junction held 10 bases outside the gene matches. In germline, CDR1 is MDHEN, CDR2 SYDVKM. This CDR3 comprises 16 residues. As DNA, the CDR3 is TGTGCCAGCATAGCTAGCGGGACCTCGAGCACCGGGGAGCTGTTTTTT. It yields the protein CASIASGTSSTGELFF.

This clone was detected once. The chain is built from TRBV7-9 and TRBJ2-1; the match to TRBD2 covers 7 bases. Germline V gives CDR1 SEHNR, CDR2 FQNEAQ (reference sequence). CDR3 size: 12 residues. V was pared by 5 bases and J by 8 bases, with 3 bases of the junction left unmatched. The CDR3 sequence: CASSRLADEQFF. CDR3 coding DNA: TGTGCCAGCAGCCGACTAGCAGATGAGCAGTTCTTC. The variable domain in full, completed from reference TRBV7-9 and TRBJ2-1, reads DTGVSQNPRHKITKRGQNVTFRCDPISEHNRLYWYRQTLGQGPEFLTYFQNEAQLEKSRLLSDRFSAERPKGSFSTLEIQRTEQGDSAMYLCASSRLADEQFFGPGTRLTVL.

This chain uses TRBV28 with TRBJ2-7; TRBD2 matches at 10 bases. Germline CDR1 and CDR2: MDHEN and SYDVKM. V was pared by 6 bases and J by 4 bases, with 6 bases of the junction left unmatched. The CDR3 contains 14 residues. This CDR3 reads CASSLAGGLYEQYF. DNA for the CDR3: TGTGCCAGCAGCTTAGCGGGGGGTCTATACGAGCAGTACTTC.

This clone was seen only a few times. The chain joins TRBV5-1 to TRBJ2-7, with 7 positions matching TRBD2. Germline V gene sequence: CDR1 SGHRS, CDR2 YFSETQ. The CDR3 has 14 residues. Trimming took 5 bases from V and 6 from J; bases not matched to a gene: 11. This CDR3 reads CASSKGEGISEQYF. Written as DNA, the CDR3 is TGCGCCAGCAGTAAAGGGGAGGGGATCTCCGAGCAGTACTTC.